This passage covers 6 T cell receptor beta chains from one sample sequenced in a study of cytomegalovirus exposure and HLA in healthy donors. The PCR made use of 60 Vbeta and 13 Jbeta primers. Profiling relied on immunoSEQ multiplex PCR, and the TCRdb table lists in-frame clones only, not all of them. The table shows 150,000 to 200,000 clones, with 75% to 85% occurring only once. The sequenced sample consisted of PBMCs. Receptors were obtained from a woman between 18 and 30 years old in good health and CMV-seropositive.

Concerning this clone itself: Other DNA sequences of this sample code for an identical CDR3. The chain joins TRBV21-1 to TRBJ2-7; whether TRBD1, the table's D call, matches the DNA was not checked. TRBV21-1 is described as a pseudogene. CDR3 size: 16 residues. CDR3 sequence reads: CASSFLPGQGVHEQYF. CDR3 DNA: TGTGCCAGCAGCTTCCTGCCGGGACAGGGGGTCCACGAGCAGTACTTC.

The chain recombines TRBV13 with TRBJ2-5; 8 nucleotides agree with TRBD1. The DNA end favors TRBJ2-7, so the J call may be wrong. The length of the CDR3 is 15 residues. Looked up from germline, CDR1 is PRHDT and CDR2 is FYEKMQ (reference sequence). The CDR3 DNA reads TGTGCCAGCAGCTCAGGACAGGGCCCTTCCTACGAGCAGTACTTC. This translates into CASSSGQGPSYEQYF.

The V gene is TRBV6-5, the J gene TRBJ1-4; D remains unclear. The V end lost 2 bases, the J end lost 0 bases, and 10 bases lay between the germline ends. Germline V gives CDR1 MNHEY, CDR2 SVGAGI. CDR3 size: 16 residues. CDR3 residues: CASSYGRDATNEKLFF. CDR3 coding DNA: TGTGCCAGCAGTTACGGACGGGATGCAACTAATGAAAAACTGTTTTTT.

This chain joins TRBV6-5 and TRBJ2-1; 9 bases map to TRBD2. V trimming: 6 bases; J trimming: 5 bases; junction bases outside the gene matches: 8. The CDR3 is made up of 15 amino acids. Germline V gives CDR1 MNHEY, CDR2 SVGAGI. The CDR3 DNA reads as TGTGCCAGCAGAACTGTAGCGGGGGTAGACAATGAGCAGTTCTTC. It codes for CASRTVAGVDNEQFF.

The chain carries TRBV4-3 and TRBJ1-2; TRBD1 matches 7 bases. The CDR3 contains 15 residues. Looked up from germline, CDR1 is LGHNA and CDR2 is YSLEER. After removal of 1 base from V and 14 bases from J, the junction contained 16 bases not matched to a gene. The DNA for the CDR3 is TGCGCCAGCAGCCAAGTAGGGACAGCCCCTGCGATGAATACCTTC. It specifies CASSQVGTAPAMNTF.

The chain employs TRBV27 and TRBJ2-3; 9 bases line up with TRBD1. The CDR3 sequence is 14 residues long. V lost 2 bases, J lost 5 bases, and 2 bases stayed unmatched. Germline assignment: CDR1 MNHEY and CDR2 SMNVEV (reference sequence). CDR3 sequence: CASSLRQGGDTQYF. CDR3 coding DNA: TGTGCCAGCAGTTTAAGACAGGGGGGAGATACGCAGTATTTT.